This T cell receptor beta chain came from a study of blood T cell repertoires in COVID-19. Across the study: Both acute and convalescent COVID-19 samples were obtained from the United States, Italy and Spain.

Assay: immunoSEQ multiplex PCR; the TCRdb copy retains only in-frame clones and omits some. The sample records approximately 180,000 clones, 70% to 90% being singletons. This TCR was sampled from a human donor with active or convalescent COVID-19. The donor label of this sample is uncertain. What was sequenced was peripheral blood.

This CDR3 is CARMTKRREQYF. DNA of the CDR3: TGCGCCAGGATGACTAAACGGCGGGAGCAGTACTTC. The rearrangement links TRBV4-3 to TRBJ2-7; D is perhaps TRBD2 (5 bases). Deletions cut 9 bases from V and 7 bases from J, with 16 bases between. The CDR3 sequence is 12 residues long. Per germline, CDR1 LGHNA and CDR2 YSLEER.